A single sample gave rise to the 9 T cell receptor beta chains below, sequenced in a study of spatial heterogeneity in lung cancer. Time point defined: blood at routine non-recurrence follow-up after resection. From the 5' RACE reads, TCRdb called clonotypes with MiXCR, one entry per CDR3 protein. Found here are 110,000 or so distinct CDR3 sequences, 10% to 14% of them singletons; the top ten hold approximately 24%. The sequenced sample was PBMCs, obtained at follow-up. The origin of the receptors is a female donor with early-stage non-small cell lung cancer.

This clonotype was picked up a small number of times. The rearrangement links TRBV2 to TRBJ1-1; D is unresolved. The V gene lost 2 bases and the J gene lost 2 bases, with 9 bases spanning the gap. The CDR3 runs 14 residues. Germline values: CDR1 SNHLY, CDR2 FYNNEI. The CDR3, as DNA: TGTGCCAGCAGTGAAAGGACGGGCAACACTGAAGCTTTCTTT. Amino acids: CASSERTGNTEAFF.

The V and J genes are TRBV9 and TRBJ1-2; TRBD1 matches 7 bases. The CDR3 consists of 16 residues. Germline trimming cut 4 bases from V and 4 bases from J; bases unmatched to any gene: 13. Germline CDR1 reads SGDLS; CDR2 reads YYNGEE. The CDR3 sequence: CASSSNSRTGRYGYTF. CDR3 DNA sequence: TGTGCCAGCAGCTCTAATTCCCGGACAGGCCGCTATGGCTACACCTTC.

This chain joins TRBV6-1 and TRBJ2-1, with 9 bases aligning to TRBD2. CDR1 is MNHNS, CDR2 SASEGT, per germline. Trimming cost V 5 bases and J 6 bases; bases outside gene matches: 8. This CDR3 has 15 residues. The CDR3 reads CASSSSGLAINEQFF. The CDR3 nucleotides read TGTGCCAGCAGTTCCTCGGGACTAGCAATCAATGAGCAGTTCTTC.

This clonotype turned up a few times. This chain connects TRBV29-1 to TRBJ2-4; 7 bases map to TRBD2. The length of the CDR3 is 13 residues. Germline values: CDR1 SQVTM, CDR2 ANQGSEA. With V trimmed by 1 base and J by 9 bases, 6 bases remained unmatched. CDR3 sequence: CSVEVSGLGIQYF. Written as DNA, the CDR3 is TGCAGCGTTGAAGTTAGCGGGTTGGGCATTCAGTACTTC.

This clonotype came up a few times. The rearrangement links TRBV30 to TRBJ2-5, with D perhaps TRBD2 (5 bases). Germline V gene sequence: CDR1 GTSNPN, CDR2 SVGIG (reference sequence). CDR3 size: 16 residues. V dropped 0 bases and J dropped 2 bases, with 16 bases sitting between them. CDR3 bases: TGTGCCTGGAGTGTCGGGTTTTCCGGAGGACAAGAGACCCAGTACTTC. This codes for CAWSVGFSGGQETQYF. Combining the CDR3 with reference TRBV30 and TRBJ2-5 gives the whole variable domain SQTIHQWPATLVQPVGSPLSLECTVEGTSNPNLYWYRQAAGRGLQLLFYSVGIGQISSEVPQNLSASRPQDRQFILSSKKLLLSDSGFYLCAWSVGFSGGQETQYFGPGTRLLVL.

In its sample, this clonotype was seen many times. The chain couples TRBV9 to TRBJ2-5; TRBD1 aligns across 7 bases. CDR1 is SGDLS, CDR2 YYNGEE, per germline. V lost 4 bases, J lost 2 bases, and 8 bases stayed unmatched. The CDR3 sequence is 15 residues long. CDR3: CASSTGTVPQETQYF. The DNA for the CDR3 is TGTGCCAGCAGCACAGGGACAGTTCCTCAAGAGACCCAGTACTTC.

This clonotype was counted at least ten times. The chain links TRBV6-2 or TRBV6-3 to TRBJ1-1, with TRBD1 matching 12 bases. Germline CDR1 is MNHEY and CDR2 is SVGEGT. CDR3 length: 17 amino acids. Trimming removed 6 bases from V and 3 bases from J; junction bases left unmatched: 11. CDR3 amino acids: CASSRAPGQGADTEAFF. The CDR3 region has the DNA TGTGCCAGCAGCCGCGCGCCGGGACAGGGGGCGGACACTGAAGCTTTCTTT.

The sample holds a few counts of this clonotype. The CDR3 coding sequence is TGCAGTGCTAGAAAGACAGGGAGTTTAGTCGCTTTCTTT. Translation: CSARKTGSLVAFF. The chain recombines TRBV20-1 with TRBJ1-1; TRBD1 agrees at 7 bases. The germline V gene encodes CDR1 DFQATT and CDR2 SNEGSKA (reference sequence). V was pared by 2 bases and J by 11 bases, with 11 bases of the junction left unmatched. This CDR3 contains 13 residues.

This clonotype was observed a handful of times. The chain is built from TRBV9 and TRBJ2-3; D may be TRBD1 or TRBD2 (5 bases each). This CDR3 spans 14 amino acids. Trimming shortened V by 4 bases and J by 8 bases, and 17 bases separated the two germline ends. Germline V gene sequence: CDR1 SGDLS, CDR2 YYNGEE. CDR3 amino acids: CASSLSGTQSTQYF. The CDR3 DNA reads as TGTGCCAGCAGCCTCTCCGGGACCCAGAGTACGCAGTATTTT.